The clone carrying this T cell receptor beta chain was seen at least ten times. The antigen is undetermined. Germline-derived CDR1 and CDR2 are SEHNR and FQNEAQ (reference sequence). V dropped 4 bases and J dropped 3; count of bases not matched to a gene: 7. The CDR3 has 15 residues. The sample originates from a study of spatial heterogeneity in lung cancer. Study-level information: In the raw reads, each unique TCR and UMI combination was present more than ten times on average. Overall study findings and caveats: Ubiquitous expanded tumor TCRs showed up in blood more at resection than follow-up.

As for time point: sample taken at primary tumor resection. Researchers sequenced whole RNA taken from tumor, nontumor lung or frozen PBMC without sorting. There were roughly 78 donors, all of them untreated patients with early-stage non-small cell lung cancer. TCR cDNA molecules were tagged individually, and each one carried a unique molecular identifier. Using its own MiXCR run on the 5' RACE reads, TCRdb lists one record per CDR3 protein. Here the sample spans roughly 14,000 distinct CDR3 sequences, 10% being singletons. This TCR was recovered from a male donor with early-stage non-small cell lung cancer. The chain couples TRBV7-9 to TRBJ1-2; 8 bases fit TRBD1. The sample here was PBMCs, taken at surgery. CDR3 nucleotides: TGTGCCAGCAGCTCTCCAGGGGGCGCTTACTATGGCTACACCTTC. Protein: CASSSPGGAYYGYTF.